The following is a TCR beta chain sequence with its context. Germline CDR1 reads LNHNV; CDR2 reads YYDKDF (reference sequence). Trimming pared 0 bases from V and 5 bases from J, leaving 8 bases between. CDR3 size: 14 residues. Assay: immunoSEQ multiplex PCR; the TCRdb copy retains only in-frame clones and omits some. Of some 1,400,000 clones detected, more than 95% appear once; the ten largest clones hold approximately 1.1%. The data belong to a study of shared clonotypes between healthy human individuals. The receptor was derived from a man aged 30-40 years in good health. The chain combines TRBV15 with TRBJ1-5, with D unresolved. The sequenced sample was naive CD4+ T cells sorted from blood. Subset reported: CD45RA+ positively selected. CDR3 in DNA: TGTGCCACCAGCAGAGAGGCCAGTTATCAGCCCCAGCATTTT. Protein: CATSREASYQPQHF. The whole variable domain, filled in from reference TRBV15 and TRBJ1-5, reads DAMVIQNPRYQVTQFGKPVTLSCSQTLNHNVMYWYQQKSSQAPKLLFHYYDKDFNNEADTPDNFQSRRPNTSFCFLDIRSPGLGDTAMYLCATSREASYQPQHFGDGTRLSIL.